One sample yielded the 10 T cell receptor beta chains listed below, sequenced in a study of blood T cell dynamics during melanoma immunotherapy. The table came from immunoSEQ multiplex PCR; TCRdb's copy has only in-frame clones and leaves some out. Among about 11,000 clones listed, 84% were seen once. Regarding time point: pre-treatment baseline. The sample in question was blood, obtained from a patient treated with checkpoint blockade. Receptors were obtained from a human donor with melanoma.

V and J are TRBV6-5 and TRBJ2-7, with 7 bases that match TRBD1. This CDR3 region has 14 residues. V was pared by 6 bases and J by 3 bases, with 8 bases of the junction left unmatched. Per germline, CDR1 MNHEY and CDR2 SVGAGI. The CDR3 DNA reads TGTGCCAGCAGCGACCGGGACAGCCTCTACGAGCAGTACTTC. Translating it yields CASSDRDSLYEQYF.

This clone showed up just once. V and J are TRBV7-2 and TRBJ1-1, with a possible D match to TRBD1 (5 bases). CDR1 is SGHTA, CDR2 FQGNSA, per germline. This CDR3 spans 13 amino acids. V was clipped by 3 bases and J by 5 bases, with 10 bases between them. In nucleotides, the CDR3 is TGTGCCAGCAGCTTGGGGACTGTTACTGAAGCTTTCTTT. This translates into CASSLGTVTEAFF.

CDR3 sequence: CASSRPGTGTQQYF. The CDR3 DNA reads as TGTGCCAGCAGCCGTCCCGGGACAGGGACTCAGCAGTACTTC. This chain links TRBV5-6 with TRBJ2-7; 9 bases align to TRBD1. Per the germline V gene, CDR1 is SGHDT and CDR2 is YYEEEE. V shed 4 bases, J shed 8 bases, and the junction held 10 bases outside the gene matches. CDR3 length equals 14 residues. Full variable domain (missing parts from reference TRBV5-6 and TRBJ2-7): DAGVTQSPTHLIKTRGQQVTLRCSPKSGHDTVSWYQQALGQGPQFIFQYYEEEERQRGNFPDRFSGHQFPNYSSELNVNALLLGDSALYLCASSRPGTGTQQYFGPGTRLTVT.

The chain joins TRBV13 to TRBJ2-1; 8 bases align to TRBD2. J gave up 8 bases and V 3 bases, and 9 bases lay outside the gene matches. CDR3 size: 15 residues. Looked up from germline, CDR1 is PRHDT and CDR2 is FYEKMQ (reference sequence). CDR3 coding DNA: TGTGCCAGCAGCTTTCGTCGGGTAGCGGGGTATGAGCAGTTCTTC. As protein: CASSFRRVAGYEQFF.

The chain employs TRBV18 and TRBJ2-7, with 7 nucleotides matching TRBD2. The CDR3 runs to 14 residues. J gave up 5 bases and V 0 bases, and 4 bases lay outside the gene matches. Germline V gene sequence: CDR1 KGHSH, CDR2 LQKENI. The CDR3 region has the DNA TGTGCCAGCTCACCACCGAGCGGGGAGGACGAGCAGTACTTC. It translates to CASSPPSGEDEQYF.

This chain uses TRBV15 with TRBJ2-1; TRBD2 might be the D (5 bases). The CDR3 has 14 residues. Trimming took 5 bases from V and 2 from J, leaving 10 bases between them. The V gene's germline CDR1 is LNHNV and CDR2 YYDKDF (reference sequence). The CDR3 reads CATSPSGTYNEQFF. CDR3 nucleotide sequence: TGTGCCACCAGCCCGAGCGGAACCTACAATGAGCAGTTCTTC.

This clone has only one observation. This chain uses TRBV5-1 with TRBJ1-6; D is unresolved. The CDR3 extends over 14 amino acids. Germline CDR1 is SGHRS and CDR2 is YFSETQ. The V gene lost 0 bases and the J gene lost 4 bases, with 5 bases spanning the gap. The CDR3 loop is CASSLDRYNSPLHF. The CDR3 DNA sequence: TGCGCCAGCAGCTTGGACAGATATAATTCACCCCTCCACTTT.

V is TRBV7-2 and J is TRBJ2-1; D is ambiguous. The CDR3 is 16 amino acids. CDR1 is SGHTA and CDR2 is FQGNSA in the germline V gene. Trimming stripped 1 base from V and 5 bases from J, with 15 bases between. CDR3 nucleotides: TGTGCCAGCAGCTTAGAGTGGCTAGTGGGTCACAATGAGCAGTTCTTC. Its protein product is CASSLEWLVGHNEQFF.

To note about this clone: A read error may account for a junction end that differs from germline. The rearrangement uses TRBV27 and TRBJ1-1; the D is unclear. In germline, CDR1 is MNHEY, CDR2 SMNVEV (reference sequence). CDR3 length equals 14 residues. The CDR3 bases are TGTGCCGGCAGTTTGGCAGCGGGGAACACTGAAGCTTTCTTT. Amino acid sequence: CAGSLAAGNTEAFF.

This chain connects TRBV5-1 to TRBJ2-7; D is possibly TRBD1 (5 bases). The CDR3 consists of 12 residues. The germline gives CDR1 SGHRS, CDR2 YFSETQ. Trimming took 4 bases from V and 4 from J, leaving 9 bases between them. In DNA form, the CDR3 reads TGCGCCAGCAGCCCCCCAGGGTACGAGCAGTACTTC. Translated: CASSPPGYEQYF.